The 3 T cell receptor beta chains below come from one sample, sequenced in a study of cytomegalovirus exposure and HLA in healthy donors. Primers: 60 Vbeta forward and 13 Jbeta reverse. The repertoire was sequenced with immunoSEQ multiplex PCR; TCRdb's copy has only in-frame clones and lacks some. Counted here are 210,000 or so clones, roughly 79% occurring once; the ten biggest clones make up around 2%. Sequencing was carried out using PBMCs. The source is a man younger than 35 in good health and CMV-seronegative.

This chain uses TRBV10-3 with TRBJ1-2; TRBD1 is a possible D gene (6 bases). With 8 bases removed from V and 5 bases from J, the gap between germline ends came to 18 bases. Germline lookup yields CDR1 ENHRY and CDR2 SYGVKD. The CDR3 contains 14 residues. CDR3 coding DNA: TGTGCCATCGGGTCGGAGGCAGGGGAATATGGCTACACCTTC. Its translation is CAIGSEAGEYGYTF.

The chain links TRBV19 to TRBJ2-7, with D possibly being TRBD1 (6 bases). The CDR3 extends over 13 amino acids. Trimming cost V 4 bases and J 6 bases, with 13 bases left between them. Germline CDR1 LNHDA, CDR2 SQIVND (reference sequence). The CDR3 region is CASSNQGLLEQYF. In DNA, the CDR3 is TGTGCCAGTAGTAACCAGGGGCTCCTCGAGCAGTACTTC.

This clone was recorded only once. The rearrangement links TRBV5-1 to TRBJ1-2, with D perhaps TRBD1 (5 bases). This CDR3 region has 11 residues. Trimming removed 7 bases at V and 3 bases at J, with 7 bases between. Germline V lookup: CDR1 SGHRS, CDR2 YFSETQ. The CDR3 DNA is TGCGCCAGCGGACACGACTATGGCTACACCTTC. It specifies CASGHDYGYTF.